These 30 T cell receptor beta chains were sequenced from one sample in a study of blood T cell repertoires in COVID-19. TCRdb's copy holds only in-frame clones and misses some; the assay was immunoSEQ multiplex PCR. This sample carries about 70,000 clones, 86% of them seen once, and the ten largest clones take roughly 3.9%. The source material was peripheral blood. Source of these receptors: a man between 65 and 85 years old with active COVID-19.

The V gene is TRBV19, the J gene TRBJ2-7, with D uncertain. Germline V gives CDR1 LNHDA, CDR2 SQIVND (reference sequence). The CDR3 contains 16 residues. V shed 8 bases and J shed 4 bases, with 24 bases lying between them. DNA for the CDR3: TGTGCCAGTGAGTGGTGCCCGGTATCCCCCGCGTACGAGCAGTACTTC. Translation gives CASEWCPVSPAYEQYF.

The V gene is TRBV7-9, the J gene TRBJ2-3, with 12 bases aligning to TRBD2. The CDR3 runs to 18 residues. Trimming at V came to 5 bases and at J to 3 bases, leaving 12 bases not matched to a gene. Looked up from germline, CDR1 is SEHNR and CDR2 is FQNEAQ (reference sequence). CDR3 coding DNA: TGTGCCAGCAGCCCCACCCGGAGGACTAGCGGGAAGACAGATACGCAGTATTTT. This encodes CASSPTRRTSGKTDTQYF.

This chain joins TRBV6-5 and TRBJ1-2; 7 bases agree with TRBD1. The trim removed 4 bases at V and 7 bases at J, leaving 3 bases unmatched. Looked up from germline, CDR1 is MNHEY and CDR2 is SVGAGI. CDR3 size: 12 residues. The CDR3 bases are TGTGCCAGCAGTTCCACAGGGGTTGGCTACACCTTC. Translating it yields CASSSTGVGYTF.

This clone occurred once. The chain couples TRBV18 to TRBJ2-1; 12 bases align to TRBD1. Per the germline V gene, CDR1 is KGHSH and CDR2 is LQKENI. The V segment lost 5 bases and the J segment 8 bases; nucleotides outside the gene matches: 4. The CDR3 extends over 14 amino acids. In DNA, the CDR3 is TGTGCCAGCTCAGGGACAGGGGGCGTGGATGAGCAGTTCTTC. Translated: CASSGTGGVDEQFF.

The chain links TRBV3-1 (or the pseudogene TRBV3-2) to TRBJ2-3; the match to TRBD1 covers 7 bases. Germline V gene lookup returns CDR1 LGHDT and CDR2 YNNKEL (reference sequence). The CDR3 length is 12 residues. V lost 1 base to trimming and J lost 14 bases; unmatched junction nucleotides: 6. CDR3 sequence (DNA): TGTGCCAGCAGCCAAGGGATTACAGGGGTGTATTTT. Translated: CASSQGITGVYF.

V usage is TRBV27 and J usage is TRBJ2-3, with a weak D call TRBD1 (6 bases). Germline assignment: CDR1 MNHEY and CDR2 SMNVEV (reference sequence). This CDR3 is 13 amino acids long. Trimming shortened V by 10 bases and J by 2 bases, and 13 bases separated the two germline ends. The CDR3 protein is CATSDSLTDTQYF. The CDR3 nucleotides are TGTGCCACCTCGGACAGCCTCACAGATACGCAGTATTTT.

The V call is TRBV7-9, the J call TRBJ1-6; D perhaps matches TRBD1 (6 bases). Germline V lookup: CDR1 SEHNR, CDR2 FQNEAQ (reference sequence). The CDR3 runs 17 residues. Trimming cost V 5 bases and J 7 bases, with 21 bases left between them. CDR3 sequence reads: CASSPPTGPLANSPLHF. The DNA for the CDR3 is TGTGCCAGCAGCCCCCCCACAGGGCCATTGGCCAATTCACCCCTCCACTTT.

J is TRBJ1-4 and V is TRBV7-2; D may be TRBD1 (6 bases). The CDR3 contains 14 residues. Trimming pared 5 bases from V and 7 bases from J, leaving 14 bases between. Per germline, CDR1 SGHTA and CDR2 FQGNSA. The CDR3, as DNA: TGTGCCAGCAGCCCACTTGGGGGCCGTGAAAAACTGTTTTTT. Protein sequence: CASSPLGGREKLFF. Based on the CDR3 plus reference TRBV7-2 and TRBJ1-4, the full variable domain is GAGVSQSPSNKVTEKGKDVELRCDPISGHTALYWYRQSLGQGLEFLIYFQGNSAPDKSGLPSDRFSAERTGGSVSTLTIQRTQQEDSAVYLCASSPLGGREKLFFGSGTQLSVL.

J is TRBJ2-1 and V is TRBV11-2, with D maybe TRBD1 (6 bases). CDR1 is SGHAT and CDR2 is FQNNGV in the germline V gene. The CDR3 extends over 17 amino acids. V shed 0 bases and J shed 0 bases, with 12 bases lying between them. CDR3 sequence (DNA): TGTGCCAGCAGCTTAGATCCCGGACAGAGCTCCTACAATGAGCAGTTCTTC. Its protein product is CASSLDPGQSSYNEQFF.

The chain combines TRBV18 with TRBJ2-3, with D possibly matching TRBD1 (6 bases). The CDR3 consists of 15 residues. V was clipped by 6 bases and J by 4 bases, with 17 bases between them. CDR1 and CDR2 (germline): KGHSH, LQKENI. CDR3: CASSQGQGGSDTQYF. CDR3 bases: TGTGCCAGCTCCCAGGGGCAGGGTGGCTCAGATACGCAGTATTTT.

This clone was detected many times. The gene calls are TRBV6-2 or TRBV6-3 and TRBJ2-2; D gene uncertain. The CDR3 runs to 16 residues. Germline CDR1 reads MNHEY; CDR2 reads SVGEGT. V was trimmed by 1 base and J by 0 bases, leaving 9 bases between them. DNA of the CDR3: TGTGCCAGCAGTTACTATTTACAGTCGAACACCGGGGAGCTGTTTTTT. It is translated as CASSYYLQSNTGELFF.

CDR3 amino acids: CASSPDRVPTNEKLFF. The CDR3 DNA is TGTGCCAGTAGCCCGGACAGGGTGCCGACTAATGAAAAACTGTTTTTT. V gene TRBV19 combines with J gene TRBJ1-4; TRBD1 matches 8 bases. Per the germline V gene, CDR1 is LNHDA and CDR2 is SQIVND (reference sequence). This CDR3 has 16 amino acids. The V segment lost 6 bases and the J segment 2 bases; nucleotides outside the gene matches: 8.

CDR3 protein: CASSLGGQTQYF. The CDR3 coding sequence is TGTGCCAGCAGCTTAGGTGGCCAGACCCAGTACTTC. This sequence joins TRBV7-2 and TRBJ2-5; D is uncertain. The CDR3 has 12 residues. Between the trimmed V and J ends, which lost 1 base and 6 bases, there was a span of 6 bases. Germline V gives CDR1 SGHTA, CDR2 FQGNSA.

V is TRBV3-1 (or the pseudogene TRBV3-2) and J is TRBJ2-2, with TRBD2 matching over 12 bases. Germline-derived CDR1 and CDR2 are LGHDT and YNNKEL (reference sequence). This CDR3 has 18 residues. V was pared by 0 bases and J by 5 bases, with 7 bases of the junction left unmatched. CDR3 nucleotides: TGTGCCAGCAGCCAAGATCCCCGTCTAGCGGGAGGGACCGGGGAGCTGTTTTTT. Translation gives CASSQDPRLAGGTGELFF.

The chain is built from TRBV19 and TRBJ2-7; a possible D gene is TRBD2 (7 bases). This CDR3 has 11 amino acids. V lost 9 bases, J lost 2 bases, and 8 bases lay in between. Germline CDR1 reads LNHDA; CDR2 reads SQIVND (reference sequence). CDR3 in amino acids: CASGGPYEQYF. In DNA form, the CDR3 reads TGTGCCAGCGGGGGGCCCTACGAGCAGTACTTC.

The CDR3 sequence: CASSPGTSGGNEQFF. The CDR3 DNA reads as TGTGCCAGCTCACCAGGGACTAGCGGGGGGAATGAGCAGTTCTTC. The chain joins TRBV18 to TRBJ2-1; TRBD2 aligns across 15 bases. The germline gives CDR1 KGHSH, CDR2 LQKENI. V shed 2 bases, J shed 7 bases, and the junction held 0 bases outside the gene matches. The CDR3 spans 15 residues.

The V gene is TRBV12-3 or TRBV12-4, the J gene TRBJ1-5; 7 positions match TRBD1. CDR3 size: 13 residues. V trimming: 6 bases; J trimming: 3 bases; junction bases outside the gene matches: 2. This CDR3 is CASSDRANQPQHF. DNA for the CDR3: TGTGCCAGCAGCGACAGGGCCAATCAGCCCCAGCATTTT.

Notes on this clone: At one boundary the junction diverges from the germline segment, which might be a read error. The sample has other DNA sequences that encode this CDR3 too. This chain uses TRBV10-3 with TRBJ2-7; 10 bases fit TRBD2. Germline CDR1 ENHRY, CDR2 SYGVKD. This CDR3 is 15 amino acids long. The CDR3 region is CAISGGLAETYEQYF. The CDR3 DNA reads as TGTGCCATCAGTGGTGGACTAGCGGAAACCTACGAGCAGTATTTC.

V usage is TRBV30 and J usage is TRBJ2-1; 13 nucleotides match TRBD2. The CDR3 covers 12 residues. V was pared by 7 bases and J by 8 bases, with 2 bases of the junction left unmatched. From germline, CDR1 is GTSNPN and CDR2 SVGIG (reference sequence). The CDR3 loop is CAYGLAGDEQFF. For the CDR3, the DNA is TGTGCCTACGGACTAGCGGGAGATGAGCAGTTCTTC. Complete variable domain (other parts from reference TRBV30 and TRBJ2-1): SQTIHQWPATLVQPVGSPLSLECTVEGTSNPNLYWYRQAAGRGLQLLFYSVGIGQISSEVPQNLSASRPQDRQFILSSKKLLLSDSGFYLCAYGLAGDEQFFGPGTRLTVL.

The chain has TRBV24-1 and TRBJ2-3; TRBD2 matches 13 bases. The germline V gene has CDR1 KGHDR and CDR2 SFDVKD. J was trimmed by 4 bases and V by 9 bases; bases with no gene match: 12. This CDR3 is 17 amino acids long. Written as DNA, the CDR3 is TGTGCCACCTCGGGGGAGACTAGCGGGAGGTCCGCAGATACGCAGTATTTT. As protein: CATSGETSGRSADTQYF.

The chain has TRBV27 and TRBJ2-7; D is possibly TRBD2 (5 bases). From germline, CDR1 is MNHEY and CDR2 SMNVEV (reference sequence). This CDR3 comprises 14 residues. V shed 3 bases and J shed 6 bases, with 15 bases lying between them. The CDR3 spells CASSFQGPRGEQYF. Written as DNA, the CDR3 is TGTGCCAGCAGTTTCCAAGGACCCCGGGGCGAGCAGTACTTC.

The chain couples TRBV7-2 to TRBJ1-3; 9 bases fit TRBD1. The CDR3 runs to 16 residues. Germline CDR1 reads SGHTA; CDR2 reads FQGNSA. The V and J ends lost 5 bases and 3 bases, in that order; junction bases with no gene match: 8. CDR3 bases: TGTGCCAGCAGCCCCCCTGGGACAGGGATTGGAAACACCATATATTTT. Protein sequence: CASSPPGTGIGNTIYF.

CDR3 coding DNA: TGTGCCAGCAGCTTAGGGGCCCGCGGGGCGCGGGATGAGCAGTTCTTC. Its translation is CASSLGARGARDEQFF. The genes are TRBV7-6 and TRBJ2-1; D is possibly TRBD2 (6 bases). The CDR3 length is 16 residues. V was trimmed by 1 base and J by 8 bases, leaving 18 bases between them. The germline gives CDR1 SGHVS, CDR2 FNYEAQ.

The chain couples TRBV9 to TRBJ1-4; 8 bases agree with TRBD1. Germline V gene data show CDR1 as SGDLS and CDR2 as YYNGEE. The CDR3 runs to 15 residues. J gave up 7 bases and V 4 bases, and 9 bases lay outside the gene matches. The CDR3 region has the DNA TGTGCCAGCAGCACCCGGACAGGGTTGGGTGAAAAACTGTTTTTT. Its protein is CASSTRTGLGEKLFF.

In this sample, this clone turned up once. This rearrangement joins TRBV28 to TRBJ1-1, with D possibly matching TRBD1 (6 bases). Trimming cost V 6 bases and J 1 base, with 15 bases left between them. CDR1 MDHEN and CDR2 SYDVKM come from the germline V gene. The CDR3 runs 15 residues. The CDR3 DNA reads as TGTGCCAGCAGCAAGCCAAAGGGGGAGAACACTGAAGCTTTCTTT. This codes for CASSKPKGENTEAFF.

The V and J genes are TRBV11-2 and TRBJ2-1, with 11 bases that match TRBD1. The CDR3 loop spans 15 amino acids. Looked up from germline, CDR1 is SGHAT and CDR2 is FQNNGV. Trimming took 5 bases from V and 4 from J; bases not matched to a gene: 4. The CDR3 bases are TGTGCCAGCAGCGGCGGGACAGGGGGGTACAATGAGCAGTTCTTC. The encoded protein is CASSGGTGGYNEQFF.

The gene calls are TRBV12-5 and TRBJ2-2, with TRBD2 as a possible D gene (5 bases). The CDR3 has 14 residues. From germline, CDR1 is LGHNT and CDR2 FRNRAP. Trimming shortened V by 6 bases and J by 7 bases, and 15 bases separated the two germline ends. This chain's CDR3 is CASGPDGADGELFF. The CDR3 DNA reads as TGTGCTAGTGGCCCGGACGGAGCGGACGGGGAGCTGTTTTTT.

The rearrangement links TRBV15 to TRBJ2-3; 8 bases fit TRBD2. With 4 bases clipped from V and 0 bases from J, the junction kept 9 bases outside the gene matches. The CDR3 totals 17 residues. Germline CDR1 reads LNHNV; CDR2 reads YYDKDF (reference sequence). The CDR3 nucleotides are TGTGCCACCAGCAAAGGGAATAGCGGGACTAGCACAGATACGCAGTATTTT. It codes for CATSKGNSGTSTDTQYF.

The chain joins TRBV18 to TRBJ1-2; D not resolved. Germline V gene data show CDR1 as KGHSH and CDR2 as LQKENI. CDR3 length: 16 amino acids. Trimming removed 6 bases at V and 4 bases at J, with 21 bases between. Here the CDR3 reads CASSPTPDPVTYGYTF. In nucleotides, the CDR3 is TGTGCCAGCTCGCCAACCCCTGATCCGGTTACCTATGGCTACACCTTC.

The chain joins TRBV3-1 (or the pseudogene TRBV3-2) to TRBJ2-4; TRBD2 matches 11 bases. The CDR3 spans 15 residues. With V trimmed by 4 bases and J by 8 bases, 7 bases remained unmatched. Germline CDR1 reads LGHDT; CDR2 reads YNNKEL (reference sequence). CDR3 sequence: CASSPRLAGRDIQYF. The CDR3 DNA reads as TGTGCCAGCAGCCCGCGACTAGCGGGAAGGGACATTCAGTACTTC.